These T cell receptor beta chains were read from a single sample in a study of cytomegalovirus exposure and HLA in healthy donors. Repertoires were generated with immunoSEQ multiplex PCR, while TCRdb's copy carries only in-frame clones and drops some. The table records approximately 110,000 clones, 70% to 85% of them present only once. The sequenced sample was PBMCs. Receptors originate from a woman under 30 in good health and CMV-seronegative. CDR3s include the opening cysteine and the closing phenylalanine or tryptophan. Fields, in order: clone size, J gene, D gene, CDR3 length, V gene, CDR3 DNA, CDR3 protein. A D gene is named only where the DNA matches it firmly. Rows may omit the clone size; those that give it use once, few, many or a size class.

clone size: once
J gene: TRBJ2-4
D gene: TRBD2
CDR3 length: 16
V gene: TRBV9
CDR3 DNA: TGTGCCAGCAGCGTGGGCGGGAGGGGTTTGGGGAACATTCAGTACTTC
CDR3 protein: CASSVGGRGLGNIQYF

clone size: few
J gene: TRBJ1-1
D gene: .
CDR3 length: 14
V gene: TRBV27
CDR3 DNA: TGTGCCAGCAGTTTAGAGGAGGGCAACACTGAAGCTTTCTTT
CDR3 protein: CASSLEEGNTEAFF

clone size: .
J gene: TRBJ1-5
D gene: .
CDR3 length: 13
V gene: TRBV7-2
CDR3 DNA: TGTGCCAGCAGCAACAGGCCCGGTCAGCCCCAGCATTTT
CDR3 protein: CASSNRPGQPQHF

clone size: .
J gene: TRBJ2-7
D gene: .
CDR3 length: 15
V gene: TRBV7-9
CDR3 DNA: TGTGCCAGCAGCTTAGAGAATTGGGGAGGAGGCGAGCAGTACTTC
CDR3 protein: CASSLENWGGGEQYF

clone size: .
J gene: TRBJ1-5
D gene: .
CDR3 length: 15
V gene: TRBV6-1
CDR3 DNA: TGTGCCAGCAGTGAGATTGTTGATAGCGGACAGCCCCAGCATTTT
CDR3 protein: CASSEIVDSGQPQHF

clone size: .
J gene: TRBJ1-1
D gene: .
CDR3 length: 13
V gene: TRBV19
CDR3 DNA: TGTGCCAGTAGTATAACTGAGAACACTGAAGCTTTCTTT
CDR3 protein: CASSITENTEAFF

clone size: .
J gene: TRBJ2-3
D gene: TRBD1
CDR3 length: 18
V gene: TRBV19
CDR3 DNA: TGTGCCAGTAGACCAAGTATTGAGGGACAGGGCGGAACAGATACGCAGTATTTT
CDR3 protein: CASRPSIEGQGGTDTQYF

clone size: once
J gene: TRBJ1-1
D gene: TRBD1
CDR3 length: 14
V gene: TRBV11-2
CDR3 DNA: TGTGCCAGCAGCTTGGACAGGATCGGCACTGAAGCTTTCTTT
CDR3 protein: CASSLDRIGTEAFF

clone size: once
J gene: TRBJ2-1
D gene: .
CDR3 length: 16
V gene: TRBV11-3
CDR3 DNA: TGTGCCAGCAGCCTCAGGGGTATAAGGTCCTACAATGAGCAGTTCTTC
CDR3 protein: CASSLRGIRSYNEQFF

clone size: .
J gene: TRBJ2-1
D gene: TRBD2
CDR3 length: 14
V gene: TRBV12-5
CDR3 DNA: TGTGCTAGTGGTTTACGCGGGGGGGACAATGAGCAGTTCTTC
CDR3 protein: CASGLRGGDNEQFF

clone size: .
J gene: TRBJ1-6
D gene: .
CDR3 length: 17
V gene: TRBV7-8
CDR3 DNA: TGTGCCAGCACCTCCAGGGTCGCACGGTCCTATAATTCACCCCTCCACTTT
CDR3 protein: CASTSRVARSYNSPLHF

clone size: .
J gene: TRBJ2-7
D gene: TRBD2
CDR3 length: 13
V gene: TRBV6-1
CDR3 DNA: TGTGCCAGCATTCTAGCGGGGACCTACGAGCAGTACTTC
CDR3 protein: CASILAGTYEQYF

clone size: .
J gene: TRBJ2-5
D gene: TRBD1
CDR3 length: 12
V gene: TRBV11-3
CDR3 DNA: TGTGCCAGCAGCGAGGACAGGGAGACCCAGTACTTC
CDR3 protein: CASSEDRETQYF

clone size: .
J gene: TRBJ1-3
D gene: TRBD1
CDR3 length: 16
V gene: TRBV19
CDR3 DNA: TGTGCCAGTAGTAAGAGACAGGGAACACCTGGAAACACCATATATTTT
CDR3 protein: CASSKRQGTPGNTIYF

clone size: few
J gene: TRBJ1-1
D gene: .
CDR3 length: 15
V gene: TRBV19
CDR3 DNA: TGTGCCAGTAGTATAGGGGCGGGTGTCAGCACTGAAGCTTTCTTT
CDR3 protein: CASSIGAGVSTEAFF

clone size: .
J gene: TRBJ2-7
D gene: .
CDR3 length: 15
V gene: TRBV15
CDR3 DNA: TGTGCCACCAGCAGCCGACAGTCACAGTCCTACGAGCAGTACTTC
CDR3 protein: CATSSRQSQSYEQYF